The 20 T cell receptor beta chains below come from one sample, sequenced in a study of blood T cell repertoires in COVID-19. Generated by immunoSEQ multiplex PCR, the TCRdb table keeps only in-frame clones and is missing some. The table lists 110,000 to 150,000 clones, more than 75% of them singletons. Material: peripheral blood. All receptors come from a woman aged 45-65 years with acute or convalescent COVID-19.

V is TRBV7-8 and J is TRBJ1-2, with D uncertain. The CDR3 is made up of 12 amino acids. The germline V and J ends were trimmed by 5 bases and 8 bases, with 12 bases remaining between them. Germline V CDR1 and CDR2: SGHVS, FQNEAQ. CDR3 in DNA: TGTGCCAGCAGCCTCGCAGGAGGCGGCTACACCTTC. Protein: CASSLAGGGYTF.

The J gene is TRBJ1-1, the V gene TRBV30; D gene unclear. V dropped 4 bases and J dropped 13 bases, with 16 bases sitting between them. Germline CDR1 and CDR2: GTSNPN and SVGIG (reference sequence). This CDR3 is 11 amino acids long. DNA for the CDR3: TGTGCCTGGACAGCTACTAGAGGTGTTTTCTTT. As protein: CAWTATRGVFF. Full variable domain (outside the CDR3, taken from reference TRBV30 and TRBJ1-1): SQTIHQWPATLVQPVGSPLSLECTVEGTSNPNLYWYRQAAGRGLQLLFYSVGIGQISSEVPQNLSASRPQDRQFILSSKKLLLSDSGFYLCAWTATRGVFFGQGTRLTVV.

This sequence joins TRBV18 and TRBJ1-3; D remains ambiguous. The V end was cut by 6 bases, the J end by 0 bases, with 15 bases between. CDR1 is KGHSH, CDR2 LQKENI, per germline. The CDR3 is 16 amino acids. The DNA of the CDR3 is TGTGCCAGCTCCCGGTCCCAGGACTTCTCTGGAAACACCATATATTTT. It is translated as CASSRSQDFSGNTIYF.

The chain combines TRBV5-1 with TRBJ1-2; 10 bases fit TRBD1. Germline CDR1 reads SGHRS; CDR2 reads YFSETQ. V dropped 4 bases and J dropped 1; count of bases not matched to a gene: 10. This CDR3 has 17 residues. CDR3 residues: CASSIAGTGEGNYGYTF. The CDR3 DNA follows: TGCGCCAGCAGCATCGCCGGGACAGGGGAGGGTAACTATGGCTACACCTTC. Supplemented by reference TRBV5-1 and TRBJ1-2, the full variable domain reads KAGVTQTPRYLIKTRGQQVTLSCSPISGHRSVSWYQQTPGQGLQFLFEYFSETQRNKGNFPGRFSGRQFSNSRSEMNVSTLELGDSALYLCASSIAGTGEGNYGYTFGSGTRLTVV.

The chain recombines TRBV2 with TRBJ2-3, with D possibly being TRBD2 (7 bases). There are 16 residues in the CDR3. With 7 bases removed from V and 4 bases from J, the gap between germline ends came to 21 bases. Germline CDR1 and CDR2: SNHLY and FYNNEI. CDR3 nucleotide sequence: TGTGCCAGCAAGGCGATGAGGGGGGGGAGCGCAGATACGCAGTATTTT. It yields the protein CASKAMRGGSADTQYF.

The chain carries TRBV11-2 and TRBJ2-3; D gene uncertain. Trimming took 2 bases from V and 4 from J, leaving 7 bases between them. CDR3 size: 13 residues. The germline V gene encodes CDR1 SGHAT and CDR2 FQNNGV. The DNA for the CDR3 is TGTGCCAGCAGCTTATCACGGGCAGATACGCAGTATTTT. Protein product: CASSLSRADTQYF.

The gene calls are TRBV6-5 and TRBJ1-5, with a tentative D call TRBD1 (5 bases). The length of the CDR3 is 15 residues. Trimming cost V 2 bases and J 7 bases, with 15 bases left between them. Looked up from germline, CDR1 is MNHEY and CDR2 is SVGAGI. The CDR3 DNA is TGTGCCAGCAGTTACAGTTCTGGGGCTGACCAGCCCCAGCATTTT. Encoded protein: CASSYSSGADQPQHF.

This sequence joins TRBV5-1 and TRBJ1-4, with D unresolved. The CDR3 extends over 14 amino acids. CDR1 and CDR2 (germline): SGHRS, YFSETQ. The V gene lost 0 bases and the J gene lost 6 bases, with 9 bases spanning the gap. This chain's CDR3 is CASSLAGLDEKLFF. The CDR3 nucleotides are TGCGCCAGCAGCTTGGCAGGACTCGATGAAAAACTGTTTTTT.

The V call is TRBV2, the J call TRBJ2-7; TRBD2 matches at 9 bases. CDR3 length: 14 amino acids. Germline V gives CDR1 SNHLY, CDR2 FYNNEI. V lost 8 bases to trimming and J lost 4 bases; unmatched junction nucleotides: 9. DNA for the CDR3: TGTGCCAGCCGATCGCAAAGCGGGGGGTACGAGCAGTACTTC. Its protein is CASRSQSGGYEQYF.

This chain links TRBV19 with TRBJ1-3, with 8 bases aligning to TRBD1. V was clipped by 5 bases and J by 1 base; unmatched bases: 4. This CDR3 has 15 amino acids. Germline CDR1 and CDR2: LNHDA and SQIVND (reference sequence). CDR3: CASSSQGASGNTIYF. The CDR3 coding sequence is TGTGCCAGTAGTTCTCAGGGGGCGTCTGGAAACACCATATATTTT.

V is TRBV6-2 or TRBV6-3 and J is TRBJ1-1; possible D gene TRBD1, 6 bases. The germline V and J ends were trimmed by 5 bases and 8 bases, with 12 bases remaining between them. Germline values: CDR1 MNHEY, CDR2 SVGEGT. The CDR3 spans 12 residues. The CDR3 loop is CASSDRPKEAFF. The CDR3 region has the DNA TGTGCCAGCAGTGACAGGCCCAAGGAAGCTTTCTTT.

This chain joins TRBV7-6 and TRBJ1-1; 8 nucleotides agree with TRBD1. The CDR3 is 15 amino acids. V shed 5 bases, J shed 7 bases, and the junction held 12 bases outside the gene matches. CDR1 SGHVS and CDR2 FNYEAQ come from the germline V gene. In nucleotides, the CDR3 is TGTGCCAGCAGCCCACAACCAACAGGGGGGGTTGAAGCTTTCTTT. This sequence encodes CASSPQPTGGVEAFF. The variable domain in full, completed from reference TRBV7-6 and TRBJ1-1, reads GAGVSQSPRYKVTKRGQDVALRCDPISGHVSLYWYRQALGQGPEFLTYFNYEAQQDKSGLPNDRFSAERPEGSISTLTIQRTEQRDSAMYRCASSPQPTGGVEAFFGQGTRLTVV.

The V and J genes are TRBV2 and TRBJ1-1; 9 bases agree with TRBD1. The V and J ends lost 6 bases and 5 bases, in that order; junction bases with no gene match: 7. This CDR3 has 14 amino acids. CDR1 is SNHLY, CDR2 FYNNEI, per germline. The chain's CDR3 is CASSKTGGETEAFF. The CDR3 coding sequence is TGTGCCAGCAGCAAGACAGGGGGAGAGACTGAAGCTTTCTTT. Full variable domain (missing parts from reference TRBV2 and TRBJ1-1): EPEVTQTPSHQVTQMGQEVILRCVPISNHLYFYWYRQILGQKVEFLVSFYNNEISEKSEIFDDQFSVERPDGSNFTLKIRSTKLEDSAMYFCASSKTGGETEAFFGQGTRLTVV.

The rearrangement joins TRBV9 to TRBJ2-7; TRBD1 matches at 7 bases. The germline V gene has CDR1 SGDLS and CDR2 YYNGEE. The CDR3 contains 14 residues. V trimming: 4 bases; J trimming: 0 bases; junction bases outside the gene matches: 4. CDR3 residues: CASSLQGLSYEQYF. CDR3 nucleotide sequence: TGTGCCAGCAGCCTACAGGGGCTCTCCTACGAGCAGTACTTC.

V and J are TRBV19 and TRBJ1-2; D is undetermined. Looked up from germline, CDR1 is LNHDA and CDR2 is SQIVND (reference sequence). The V end lost 5 bases, the J end lost 0 bases, and 4 bases lay between the germline ends. The CDR3 has 12 amino acids. The CDR3 bases are TGTGCCAGTAGTGCAGCTAACTATGGCTACACCTTC. Translating gives CASSAANYGYTF.

The CDR3 sequence: CASSLVLAGGNEQFF. The CDR3 DNA sequence: TGTGCCAGCAGCTTAGTCTTAGCGGGGGGCAATGAGCAGTTCTTC. This sequence joins TRBV7-9 and TRBJ2-1; 10 bases agree with TRBD2. Germline V gene lookup returns CDR1 SEHNR and CDR2 FQNEAQ (reference sequence). V shed 1 base and J 6 bases; nucleotides not matched to a gene: 3. The CDR3 length is 15 residues. Supplemented by reference TRBV7-9 and TRBJ2-1, the full variable domain reads DTGVSQNPRHKITKRGQNVTFRCDPISEHNRLYWYRQTLGQGPEFLTYFQNEAQLEKSRLLSDRFSAERPKGSFSTLEIQRTEQGDSAMYLCASSLVLAGGNEQFFGPGTRLTVL.

The chain couples TRBV10-3 to TRBJ1-4, with 8 bases identical to TRBD1. After removal of 3 bases from V and 12 bases from J, the junction contained 6 bases not matched to a gene. This CDR3 comprises 13 residues. Germline-derived CDR1 and CDR2 are ENHRY and SYGVKD. CDR3 nucleotide sequence: TGTGCCATCAGTGACCCGACAGGGGAGGAACTGTTTTTT. Encoded protein: CAISDPTGEELFF.

This sequence joins TRBV5-4 and TRBJ2-5; 7 nucleotides align to TRBD1. CDR1 SGHNT and CDR2 YYREEE come from the germline V gene (reference sequence). Losses at the gene ends were 0 bases for V and 4 bases for J; bases not matched to a gene: 3. The CDR3 spans 14 residues. The CDR3 sequence: CASSLGQGSETQYF. CDR3 coding DNA: TGTGCCAGCAGCTTGGGACAGGGATCAGAGACCCAGTACTTC.

The V gene is TRBV28, the J gene TRBJ1-3, with unresolved D. V lost 2 bases to trimming and J lost 2 bases, with 13 bases between them. From germline, CDR1 is MDHEN and CDR2 SYDVKM. CDR3 length: 16 residues. CDR3 DNA sequence: TGTGCCAGCAGTTTAGACCCCCGGAGGACTGGAAACACCATATATTTT. It is translated as CASSLDPRRTGNTIYF.

The gene calls are TRBV10-3 and TRBJ1-6, with D perhaps TRBD1 (6 bases). The V end was cut by 10 bases, the J end by 5 bases, with 12 bases between. Looked up from germline, CDR1 is ENHRY and CDR2 is SYGVKD. CDR3 length: 13 amino acids. CDR3 sequence (DNA): TGTGCCACAGGGGAAGGGAATAATTCACCCCTCCACTTT. Protein sequence: CATGEGNNSPLHF.